Each of the 12 T cell receptor beta chains below was sequenced from the same sample in a study of siplizumab effects on memory and regulatory T cells. Only in-frame clones appear in the TCRdb table, and some are missing; sequencing was by immunoSEQ multiplex PCR. The sample has around 68,000 clones, approximately 88% seen once. Material for sequencing was Tregs sorted from blood. These receptors originate from a human donor in good health.

Details on this clone: A much larger clone differs by one base, so this may be a read error. The rearrangement links TRBV19 to TRBJ2-2; 7 positions match TRBD1. The CDR3 runs 12 residues. J lost 7 bases, V lost 5 bases, and 1 base had no gene match. Germline CDR1 reads LNHDA; CDR2 reads SQIVND (reference sequence). CDR3 coding DNA: TGTGCCAGTAGTTCAGGGGGCGGGGAGCTGTTTTTT. Encoded protein: CASSSGGGELFF.

The V call is TRBV5-1, the J call TRBJ2-7; possibly TRBD2 for D (6 bases). V lost 5 bases and J 1 base, leaving 13 bases between the germline ends. CDR3 length: 14 amino acids. Germline CDR1 reads SGHRS; CDR2 reads YFSETQ. The CDR3 sequence is CASSFWAGSYEQYF. In DNA form, the CDR3 reads TGCGCCAGCAGTTTTTGGGCGGGGTCCTACGAGCAGTACTTC.

This chain joins TRBV5-1 and TRBJ2-7, with 9 bases that match TRBD1. V lost 4 bases, J lost 3 bases, and 5 bases stayed unmatched. Germline CDR1 is SGHRS and CDR2 is YFSETQ. The CDR3 totals 14 residues. CDR3 amino acids: CASSIGTGSYEQYF. The CDR3 DNA follows: TGCGCCAGCAGCATCGGGACAGGGAGCTACGAGCAGTACTTC.

The chain combines TRBV6-5 with TRBJ1-2; D gene uncertain. V was shortened by 6 bases and J by 2 bases, with 10 bases between the two germline ends. Looked up from germline, CDR1 is MNHEY and CDR2 is SVGAGI. This CDR3 region has 13 residues. The CDR3 loop is CASRSGRNYGYTF. The CDR3 DNA is TGTGCCAGCAGAAGCGGACGAAACTATGGCTACACCTTC.

V and J are TRBV2 and TRBJ1-1; D is possibly TRBD1 (5 bases). V was shortened by 7 bases and J by 0 bases, with 9 bases between the two germline ends. Germline V gene data show CDR1 as SNHLY and CDR2 as FYNNEI. The CDR3 has 13 residues. CDR3 protein: CASIWTLNTEAFF. The CDR3 DNA follows: TGTGCCAGCATATGGACACTGAACACTGAAGCTTTCTTT.

This chain joins TRBV7-9 and TRBJ2-2; D possibly matches TRBD1 or TRBD2 (5 bases each). The CDR3 runs to 15 residues. The V end lost 8 bases, the J end lost 3 bases, and 16 bases lay between the germline ends. The germline CDR1 and CDR2 sequences are SEHNR and FQNEAQ (reference sequence). The CDR3 loop reads CASGHRDGYTGELFF. In nucleotides, the CDR3 is TGTGCCAGCGGACACCGGGACGGCTACACCGGGGAGCTGTTTTTT.

This clone was counted between two and nine times. Other DNA sequences in the same sample also yield this CDR3. The rearrangement joins TRBV28 to TRBJ2-2; TRBD2 matches at 7 bases. The CDR3 is 15 residues long. Trimming at V came to 4 bases and at J to 4 bases, leaving 6 bases not matched to a gene. Germline-derived CDR1 and CDR2 are MDHEN and SYDVKM. In nucleotides, the CDR3 is TGTGCCAGCAGTTCGGGGGGAGTAATCACCGGGGAGCTGTTTTTT. This codes for CASSSGGVITGELFF.

The chain couples TRBV29-1 to TRBJ2-3; the D gene is possibly TRBD1 (6 bases). V lost 6 bases to trimming and J lost 4 bases, with 17 bases between them. This CDR3 is built from 14 residues. Germline V gene data show CDR1 as SQVTM and CDR2 as ANQGSEA. The CDR3 DNA is TGCAGCGTACACAGGGTCAATAGGGCAGATACGCAGTATTTT. Encoded protein: CSVHRVNRADTQYF.

The chain uses TRBV7-2 and TRBJ2-1; 8 nucleotides line up with TRBD2. The CDR3 is made up of 17 amino acids. Trimming removed 2 bases from V and 7 bases from J; junction bases left unmatched: 13. Germline V gene lookup returns CDR1 SGHTA and CDR2 FQGNSA. Here the CDR3 DNA reads TGTGCCAGCAGCTTAATTCCTAGCGGGTCCTACCGAAATGAGCAGTTCTTC. Amino acid sequence: CASSLIPSGSYRNEQFF. Supplemented by reference TRBV7-2 and TRBJ2-1, the full variable domain reads GAGVSQSPSNKVTEKGKDVELRCDPISGHTALYWYRQSLGQGLEFLIYFQGNSAPDKSGLPSDRFSAERTGGSVSTLTIQRTQQEDSAVYLCASSLIPSGSYRNEQFFGPGTRLTVL.

This chain uses TRBV5-1 with TRBJ2-2; 9 bases fit TRBD2. CDR1 is SGHRS, CDR2 YFSETQ, per germline. V trimming: 0 bases; J trimming: 6 bases; junction bases outside the gene matches: 9. The CDR3 totals 17 residues. CDR3 sequence: CASSLAPSGMPAGELFF. CDR3 nucleotide sequence: TGCGCCAGCAGCTTGGCACCTAGCGGGATGCCAGCCGGGGAGCTGTTTTTT.

This clone was seen a handful of times. The V and J genes are TRBV30 and TRBJ1-5; D unclear. Trimming shortened V by 2 bases and J by 0 bases, and 5 bases separated the two germline ends. There are 13 residues in the CDR3. The germline V gene encodes CDR1 GTSNPN and CDR2 SVGIG (reference sequence). The chain's CDR3 is CAWSTVSNQPQHF. The CDR3 nucleotides are TGTGCCTGGAGTACCGTTAGCAATCAGCCCCAGCATTTT.

Here the CDR3 reads CASSGSSGTPRDEQYF. CDR3 nucleotide sequence: TGTGCCAGTAGTGGATCTAGCGGGACCCCCCGGGACGAGCAGTACTTC. This sequence joins TRBV19 and TRBJ2-7; 9 bases agree with TRBD2. V lost 5 bases and J lost 5; bases outside the gene matches: 13. The CDR3 runs 16 residues. Germline V gene sequence: CDR1 LNHDA, CDR2 SQIVND (reference sequence).